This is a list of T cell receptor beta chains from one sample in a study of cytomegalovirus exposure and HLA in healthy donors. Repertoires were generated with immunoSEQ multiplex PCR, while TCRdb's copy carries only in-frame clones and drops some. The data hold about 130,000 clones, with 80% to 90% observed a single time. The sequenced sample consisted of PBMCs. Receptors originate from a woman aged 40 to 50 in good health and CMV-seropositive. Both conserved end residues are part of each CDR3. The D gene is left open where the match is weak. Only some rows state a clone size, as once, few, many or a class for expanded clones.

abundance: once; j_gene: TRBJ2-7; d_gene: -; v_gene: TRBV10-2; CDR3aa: CASSQDFTPHEQYF; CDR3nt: TGCGCCAGCAGTCAGGATTTCACCCCCCACGAGCAGTACTTC
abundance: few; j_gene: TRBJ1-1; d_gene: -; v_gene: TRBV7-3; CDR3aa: CASSATRDTEAFF; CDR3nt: TGTGCCAGCAGCGCAACCAGGGACACTGAAGCTTTCTTT
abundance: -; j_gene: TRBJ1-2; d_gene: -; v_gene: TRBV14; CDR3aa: CASSQAGAGYTF; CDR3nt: TGTGCCAGCAGCCAAGCGGGTGCTGGCTACACCTTC
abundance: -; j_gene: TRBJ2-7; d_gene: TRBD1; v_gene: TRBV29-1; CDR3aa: CSVAGGTGPYEQYF; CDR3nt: TGCAGCGTTGCTGGCGGGACAGGGCCTTACGAGCAGTACTTC
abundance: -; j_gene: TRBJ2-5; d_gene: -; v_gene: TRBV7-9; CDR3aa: CASSAEEETQYF; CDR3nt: TGTGCCAGCAGCGCGGAGGAAGAGACCCAGTACTTC
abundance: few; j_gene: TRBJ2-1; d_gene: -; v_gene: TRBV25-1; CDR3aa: CASSELAADDDNEQFF; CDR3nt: TGTGCCAGCAGTGAGTTGGCGGCGGATGATGACAATGAGCAGTTCTTC
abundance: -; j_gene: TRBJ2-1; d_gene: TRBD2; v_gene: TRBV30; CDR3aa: CAWRVAGGTPYNEQFF; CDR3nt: TGTGCCTGGAGAGTAGCGGGAGGGACACCCTACAATGAGCAGTTCTTC
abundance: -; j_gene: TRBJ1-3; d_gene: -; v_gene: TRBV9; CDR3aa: CASSAFGSSGNTIYF; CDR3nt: TGTGCCAGCAGCGCCTTCGGGAGCTCTGGAAACACCATATATTTT
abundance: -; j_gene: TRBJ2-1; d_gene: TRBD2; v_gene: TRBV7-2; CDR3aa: CASRLPGTNLNEQFF; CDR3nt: TGTGCCAGCAGGCTACCCGGGACTAACCTCAATGAGCAGTTCTTC
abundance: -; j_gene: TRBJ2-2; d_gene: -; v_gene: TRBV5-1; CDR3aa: CASSLILEGELFF; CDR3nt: TGCGCCAGCAGCTTAATCTTGGAGGGGGAGCTGTTTTTT
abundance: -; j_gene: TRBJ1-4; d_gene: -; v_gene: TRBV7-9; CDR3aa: CASSFGEKLFF; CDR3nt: TGTGCCAGCAGCTTCGGGGAAAAACTGTTTTTT
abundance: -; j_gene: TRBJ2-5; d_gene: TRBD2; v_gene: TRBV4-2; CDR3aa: CASSQEWGTSGIAETQYF; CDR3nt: TGTGCCAGCAGCCAAGAATGGGGGACTAGCGGGATAGCAGAGACCCAGTACTTC
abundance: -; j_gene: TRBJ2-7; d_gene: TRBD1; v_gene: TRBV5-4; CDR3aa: CASSSSRGPWEQYF; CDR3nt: TGTGCCAGCAGCTCCTCGAGGGGGCCATGGGAGCAGTACTTC
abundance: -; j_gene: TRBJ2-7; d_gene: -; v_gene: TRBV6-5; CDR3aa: CASSYSSDGTYEQYF; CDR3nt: TGTGCCAGCAGTTACTCGAGCGACGGTACCTACGAGCAGTACTTC
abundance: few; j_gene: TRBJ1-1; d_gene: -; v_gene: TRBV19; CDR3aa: CASSIAAKGGVNTEAFF; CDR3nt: TGTGCCAGTAGTATAGCCGCTAAAGGGGGAGTGAACACTGAAGCTTTCTTT
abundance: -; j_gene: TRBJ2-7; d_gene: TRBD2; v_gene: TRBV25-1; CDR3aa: CASSESGSTYEQYF; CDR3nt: TGTGCCAGCAGTGAAAGCGGGAGCACCTACGAGCAGTACTTC
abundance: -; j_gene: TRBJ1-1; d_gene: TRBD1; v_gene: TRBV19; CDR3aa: CASSISSRGGRTGGGTEAFF; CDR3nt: TGTGCCAGTAGTATATCATCTCGGGGGGGACGGACAGGGGGCGGCACTGAAGCTTTCTTT
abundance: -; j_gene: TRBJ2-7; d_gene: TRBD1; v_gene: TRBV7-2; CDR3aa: CASSWKQGGRYEQYF; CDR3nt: TGTGCCAGCAGCTGGAAACAGGGGGGTAGATACGAGCAGTACTTC